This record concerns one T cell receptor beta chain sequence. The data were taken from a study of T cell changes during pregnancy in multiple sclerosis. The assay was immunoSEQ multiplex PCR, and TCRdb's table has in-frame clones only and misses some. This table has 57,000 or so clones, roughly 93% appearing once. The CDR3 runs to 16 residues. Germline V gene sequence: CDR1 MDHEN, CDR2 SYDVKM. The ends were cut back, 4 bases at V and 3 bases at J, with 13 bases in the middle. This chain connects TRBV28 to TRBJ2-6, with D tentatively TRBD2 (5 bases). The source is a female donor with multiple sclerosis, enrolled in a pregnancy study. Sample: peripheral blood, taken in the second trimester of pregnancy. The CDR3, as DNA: TGTGCCAGCAGTTACAGAGGGTCCTTTGGGGCCAACGTCCTGACTTTC. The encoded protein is CASSYRGSFGANVLTF.